The 19 T cell receptor beta chains below all came from one sample that was sequenced in a study of T cells in Graves' hyperthyroidism and ophthalmopathy. The CDR3 regions of TCR beta were amplified from RNA transcripts. The primer set for the first-round RT-PCR of the TCR CDR3 was HTBI. TCRdb used MiXCR to reprocess the multiplex PCR reads, holding one entry per CDR3 protein. The sample lists 300,000 to 400,000 distinct CDR3 sequences, about 15% occurring once. Sequencing input: blood. The source of these receptors is a woman younger than 45 with Graves' ophthalmopathy.

This clonotype was picked up many times. This chain uses TRBV5-1 with TRBJ2-3; 8 positions match TRBD1. Germline V CDR1 and CDR2: SGHRS, YFSETQ. V lost 5 bases to trimming and J lost 5 bases; unmatched junction nucleotides: 7. CDR3 length: 14 amino acids. As DNA, the CDR3 is TGCGCCAGCAGAGCGTTGGACAGGGAAGATACGCAGTATTTT. Protein product: CASRALDREDTQYF.

This clonotype was observed many times. The chain carries TRBV12-3 or TRBV12-4 and TRBJ2-3; 9 bases map to TRBD1. CDR3 length: 14 residues. J lost 7 bases, V lost 5 bases, and 7 bases had no gene match. This CDR3 reads CASSPDRGGYTQYF. CDR3 bases: TGTGCCAGCAGTCCGGACAGGGGCGGATATACGCAGTATTTT.

This clonotype was recorded many times. CDR3 nucleotide sequence: TGCAGTGCGACCGAATCACCAGATACGCAGTATTTT. It yields the protein CSATESPDTQYF. The chain has TRBV20-1 and TRBJ2-3; the D is unclear. The germline V gene has CDR1 DFQATT and CDR2 SNEGSKA (reference sequence). This CDR3 region has 12 residues. Trimming took 6 bases from V and 4 from J, leaving 11 bases between them.

Regarding this clonotype: This may come from a read error, since a much larger clone is one base off. V is TRBV2 and J is TRBJ1-2; 8 nucleotides agree with TRBD1. The germline V gene has CDR1 SNHLY and CDR2 FYNNEI. V lost 2 bases, J lost 5 bases, and 7 bases stayed unmatched. This CDR3 has 15 amino acids. Here the CDR3 reads CASSEKDRDKYGYTF. The CDR3 nucleotides read TGTGCCAGCAGTGAAAAGGACAGGGATAAGTATGGCTACACCTTC.

Ten or more counts support this clonotype. The chain links TRBV30 to TRBJ1-1; tentatively, D is TRBD1 (5 bases). With 0 bases removed from V and 5 bases from J, the gap between germline ends came to 25 bases. The CDR3 sequence is 18 residues long. The germline V gene encodes CDR1 GTSNPN and CDR2 SVGIG (reference sequence). The CDR3 here is CAWSVRPPGVGSRTEAFF. CDR3 nucleotide sequence: TGTGCCTGGAGTGTACGCCCCCCGGGGGTAGGGTCGAGGACTGAAGCTTTCTTT.

This clonotype was counted many times. The chain carries TRBV10-3 and TRBJ2-7; D call uncertain. The germline gives CDR1 ENHRY, CDR2 SYGVKD. V shed 10 bases and J shed 0 bases, with 10 bases lying between them. This CDR3 has 12 amino acids. The CDR3 nucleotides are TGTGCCACCGGCCTGGGCTCCTACGAGCAGTACTTC. It encodes CATGLGSYEQYF.

Ten or more counts support this clonotype. The chain recombines TRBV12-3 or TRBV12-4 with TRBJ1-2, with TRBD1 as a possible D gene (5 bases). The CDR3 has 13 amino acids. The germline V and J ends were trimmed by 4 bases and 8 bases, with 14 bases remaining between them. Here the CDR3 reads CASSYRTGGGYTF. Written as DNA, the CDR3 is TGTGCCAGCAGTTACCGGACTGGGGGGGGCTACACCTTC.

V and J are TRBV5-5 and TRBJ2-1, with 12 bases fitting TRBD2. The CDR3 spans 16 residues. V lost 0 bases, J lost 8 bases, and 6 bases stayed unmatched. Germline lookup yields CDR1 SGHKS and CDR2 YYEKEE (reference sequence). The CDR3 here is CASSLGLAGGYDEQFF. Written as DNA, the CDR3 is TGTGCCAGCAGCTTGGGTCTAGCGGGGGGGTATGATGAGCAGTTCTTC. The variable domain in full, with the rest retrieved from reference TRBV5-5 and TRBJ2-1, is DAGVTQSPTHLIKTRGQQVTLRCSPISGHKSVSWYQQVLGQGPQFIFQYYEKEERGRGNFPDRFSARQFPNYSSELNVNALLLGDSALYLCASSLGLAGGYDEQFFGPGTRLTVL.

This clonotype was observed many times. This chain links TRBV3-1 with TRBJ1-6; D perhaps matches TRBD1 (5 bases). This CDR3 contains 15 residues. Trimming took 4 bases from V and 12 from J, leaving 19 bases between them. The V gene's germline CDR1 is LGHDT and CDR2 YNNKEL (reference sequence). The CDR3 DNA reads TGTGCCAGCAGCCCCCGGCAGGGTAGGAGGGAACCCCTCCACTTT. Protein: CASSPRQGRREPLHF.

This clonotype was seen a handful of times. The chain is built from TRBV9 and TRBJ2-3; 9 nucleotides match TRBD1. Per the germline V gene, CDR1 is SGDLS and CDR2 is YYNGEE. The CDR3 is made up of 12 amino acids. After removal of 3 bases from V and 9 bases from J, the junction contained 2 bases not matched to a gene. The CDR3 DNA reads TGTGCCAGCAGCGGACAGGGGGGAACGCAGTATTTT. This sequence encodes CASSGQGGTQYF.

On this clonotype: A much bigger clone sits one base away, suggesting this may be a read error. This CDR3 reads CAAGVGGYSNQLQHF. The CDR3, as DNA: TGTGCCGCGGGGGTGGGGGGATATAGCAATCAGCTCCAGCATTTT. This chain connects TRBV28 to TRBJ1-5; a weak D match, TRBD1 (5 bases). Germline assignment: CDR1 MDHEN and CDR2 SYDVKM. The CDR3 consists of 15 residues.

This clonotype was seen more than once but under ten times. This chain joins TRBV28 and TRBJ2-7; 10 bases are shared with TRBD1. Germline-derived CDR1 and CDR2 are MDHEN and SYDVKM. This CDR3 is 15 amino acids long. The junction had 5 bases not matched to a gene; V was cut back by 6 bases and J by 0 bases. CDR3 sequence: CASRPRDRGSYEQYF. CDR3 nucleotide sequence: TGTGCCAGCAGACCCCGGGACAGGGGCTCCTACGAGCAGTACTTC.

This clonotype was observed a single time. This chain uses TRBV4-1 with TRBJ2-1; 7 nucleotides match TRBD2. Germline values: CDR1 MGHRA, CDR2 YSYEKL. V was clipped by 0 bases and J by 5 bases; unmatched bases: 10. There are 17 residues in the CDR3. CDR3 sequence: CASSQDSGRGIDNEQFF. The CDR3 nucleotides are TGCGCCAGCAGCCAAGATTCGGGGCGGGGGATTGACAATGAGCAGTTCTTC.

This clonotype was counted many times. V usage is TRBV28 and J usage is TRBJ2-1, with TRBD1 matching 8 bases. The V gene end was trimmed by 0 bases and the J gene end by 5 bases; junction bases not matched to a gene: 6. This CDR3 region has 16 residues. CDR1 is MDHEN, CDR2 SYDVKM, per germline. The CDR3 loop is CASSLWAGGADNEQFF. Written as DNA, the CDR3 is TGTGCCAGCAGTTTATGGGCAGGGGGCGCGGACAATGAGCAGTTCTTC.

This clonotype appeared many times. The chain joins TRBV7-9 to TRBJ1-2; the match to TRBD1 covers 7 bases. This CDR3 is built from 13 residues. The V gene's germline CDR1 is SEHNR and CDR2 FQNEAQ (reference sequence). Trimming removed 5 bases from V and 5 bases from J; junction bases left unmatched: 5. The CDR3, as DNA: TGTGCCAGCAGCGTTGACAGGGAATATGGCTACACCTTC. Amino acids: CASSVDREYGYTF. The full variable domain, with the rest looked up from reference TRBV7-9 and TRBJ1-2, is DTGVSQNPRHKITKRGQNVTFRCDPISEHNRLYWYRQTLGQGPEFLTYFQNEAQLEKSRLLSDRFSAERPKGSFSTLEIQRTEQGDSAMYLCASSVDREYGYTFGSGTRLTVV.

At least ten counts were recorded for this clonotype. CDR3 sequence: CASSLRGYLEQYF. CDR3 nucleotides: TGCGCCAGCAGCTTGCGGGGTTATCTCGAGCAGTACTTC. The chain carries TRBV5-1 and TRBJ2-7, with TRBD2 as a possible D gene (5 bases). The germline V and J ends were trimmed by 1 base and 6 bases, with 11 bases remaining between them. The CDR3 has 13 amino acids. Germline CDR1 reads SGHRS; CDR2 reads YFSETQ.

This clonotype has ten or more counts. The genes are TRBV3-1 and TRBJ2-7; D tentatively reads TRBD1 or TRBD2 (5 bases each). The CDR3 consists of 16 residues. In germline, CDR1 is LGHDT, CDR2 YNNKEL (reference sequence). With 0 bases removed from V and 6 bases from J, the gap between germline ends came to 18 bases. The CDR3 bases are TGTGCCAGCAGCCAAGAGCCAGGGAACATTGAGGGCGAGCAGTACTTC. Residues: CASSQEPGNIEGEQYF.

This clonotype was detected many times. The gene calls are TRBV7-2 and TRBJ2-5, with 7 bases that match TRBD1. Germline CDR1 is SGHTA and CDR2 is FQGNSA. This CDR3 spans 14 amino acids. V gave up 5 bases and J gave up 4 bases; unmatched junction bases: 7. CDR3 region: CASSQDRDVETQYF. The CDR3 DNA reads TGTGCCAGCAGCCAAGACAGGGATGTAGAGACCCAGTACTTC.

The J gene is TRBJ2-1, the V gene TRBV24-1; 12 bases line up with TRBD2. The length of the CDR3 is 17 residues. Germline V lookup: CDR1 KGHDR, CDR2 SFDVKD. The V gene end was trimmed by 2 bases and the J gene end by 8 bases; junction bases not matched to a gene: 9. CDR3 DNA: TGTGCCACCAGTGATTGGGCTAGCGGGGGGGCCGGGGATGAGCAGTTCTTC. Protein sequence: CATSDWASGGAGDEQFF.